This T cell receptor (beta chain) came from a study of T cell responses to AZD1222 COVID-19 vaccine. Study-level findings and limits: Vaccine-related CD4 TCRs covered spike, predominating at 160-218 and 743-854. Among the donors, most were white British and more were female, and clonal diversity was possibly underestimated. Repertoire sampling was restricted to post-peak T cell response timepoints.

As to this clone: Its antigen is not known.

Second doses at about 4 or about 12 weeks were pooled. Generated by immunoSEQ multiplex PCR, the TCRdb table keeps only in-frame clones and is missing some. The repertoire has 150,000 to 200,000 clones, roughly nine tenths of them found once; the top ten carry 1% to 1.5%. CDR1 MNHNS and CDR2 SASEGT come from the germline V gene. The CDR3 length is 13 residues. V lost 10 bases, J lost 2 bases, and 6 bases stayed unmatched. This TCR came from an adult who received the AZD1222 COVID-19 vaccine. This rearrangement joins TRBV6-1 to TRBJ1-2; 8 nucleotides line up with TRBD1. Sample: peripheral blood, taken 28 days after the second AZD1222 dose. CDR3 in DNA: TGTGCCACACAGGGGGGAGGGAACTATGGCTACACCTTC. Translation: CATQGGGNYGYTF.